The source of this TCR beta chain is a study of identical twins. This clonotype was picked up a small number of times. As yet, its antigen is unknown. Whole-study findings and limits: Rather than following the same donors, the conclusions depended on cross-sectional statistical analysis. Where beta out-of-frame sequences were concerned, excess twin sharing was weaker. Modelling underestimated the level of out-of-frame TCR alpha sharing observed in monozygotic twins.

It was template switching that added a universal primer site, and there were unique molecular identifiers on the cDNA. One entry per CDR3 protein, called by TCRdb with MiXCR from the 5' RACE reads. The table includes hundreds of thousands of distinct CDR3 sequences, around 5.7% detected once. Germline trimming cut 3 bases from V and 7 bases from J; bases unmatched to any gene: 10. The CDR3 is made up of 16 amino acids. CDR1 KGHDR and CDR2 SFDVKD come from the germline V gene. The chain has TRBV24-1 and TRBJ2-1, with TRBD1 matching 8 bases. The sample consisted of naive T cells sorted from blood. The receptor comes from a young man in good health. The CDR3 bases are TGTGCCACCAGTGATCGCGGGACAGGAGGCGGGAATGAGCAGTTCTTC. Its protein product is CATSDRGTGGGNEQFF.